This is a list of T cell receptor beta chains from one sample in a study of PD-1 blockade in classical Hodgkin lymphoma. The table came from immunoSEQ multiplex PCR; TCRdb's copy has only in-frame clones and leaves some out. The sample shows about 50,000 clones, about 73% of them seen only once. The material was peripheral blood mononuclear cells (PBMCs), obtained at baseline. These receptors were obtained from a human donor with classical Hodgkin lymphoma. Both conserved end residues are part of each CDR3. The order of the fields is CDR3 protein, CDR3 DNA, clone size, J gene, D gene, V gene. A D gene is named only where the DNA matches it firmly. Only some rows state a clone size, as once, few, many or a class for expanded clones.

cdr3_aa: CASSLEAGVGGELFF; cdr3_nt: TGTGCCAGCAGCTTGGAAGCGGGAGTGGGCGGGGAGCTGTTTTTT; clone_size: .; j_call: TRBJ2-2; d_call: TRBD2; v_call: TRBV5-4
cdr3_aa: CASSPTGFNEKLFF; cdr3_nt: TGTGCCAGCAGCCCGACAGGGTTTAATGAAAAACTGTTTTTT; clone_size: .; j_call: TRBJ1-4; d_call: TRBD1; v_call: TRBV2
cdr3_aa: CASSFGSMNTEAFF; cdr3_nt: TGCGCCAGCAGCTTCGGCTCGATGAACACTGAAGCTTTCTTT; clone_size: .; j_call: TRBJ1-1; d_call: .; v_call: TRBV5-1
cdr3_aa: CASSLVAGLADTQYF; cdr3_nt: TGTGCCAGCAGCTTAGTTGCGGGGTTGGCAGATACGCAGTATTTT; clone_size: .; j_call: TRBJ2-3; d_call: .; v_call: TRBV11-2
cdr3_aa: CASSWAGTDNEKLFF; cdr3_nt: TGTGCCAGCAGCTGGGCCGGGACAGATAATGAAAAACTGTTTTTT; clone_size: .; j_call: TRBJ1-4; d_call: TRBD1; v_call: TRBV11-3
cdr3_aa: CASSEGVVNQPQHF; cdr3_nt: TGTGCCAGCAGTGAAGGGGTAGTTAATCAGCCCCAGCATTTT; clone_size: .; j_call: TRBJ1-5; d_call: .; v_call: TRBV6-1
cdr3_aa: CASNGGASYEQYF; cdr3_nt: TGTGCCAGCAACGGGGGCGCTTCCTACGAGCAGTACTTC; clone_size: .; j_call: TRBJ2-7; d_call: .; v_call: TRBV11-2
cdr3_aa: CAWSLGAGGTEAFF; cdr3_nt: TGTGCCTGGAGTCTCGGGGCAGGGGGAACTGAAGCTTTCTTT; clone_size: .; j_call: TRBJ1-1; d_call: TRBD1; v_call: TRBV30
cdr3_aa: CAGRGQLYEQYF; cdr3_nt: TGTGCCGGCAGGGGCCAGTTGTACGAGCAGTACTTC; clone_size: few; j_call: TRBJ2-7; d_call: .; v_call: TRBV30
cdr3_aa: CASSFSGTRTHNEQFF; cdr3_nt: TGCGCCAGCAGCTTCTCCGGGACGCGTACCCACAATGAGCAGTTCTTC; clone_size: .; j_call: TRBJ2-1; d_call: .; v_call: TRBV5-1
cdr3_aa: CASSPTGKTNEKLFF; cdr3_nt: TGCGCCAGCAGCCCGACCGGAAAAACTAATGAAAAACTGTTTTTT; clone_size: .; j_call: TRBJ1-4; d_call: .; v_call: TRBV5-1
cdr3_aa: CASSVGLASVQETQYF; cdr3_nt: TGTGCCAGCAGCGTAGGACTAGCCAGCGTTCAAGAGACCCAGTACTTC; clone_size: .; j_call: TRBJ2-5; d_call: TRBD2; v_call: TRBV9
cdr3_aa: CASSSIEQGPYEQYF; cdr3_nt: TGTGCCAGCAGCAGTATTGAACAGGGTCCCTACGAGCAGTACTTC; clone_size: .; j_call: TRBJ2-7; d_call: .; v_call: TRBV9
cdr3_aa: CASSVQGGVGETQYF; cdr3_nt: TGTGCCAGCAGTGTACAGGGAGGTGTTGGAGAGACCCAGTACTTC; clone_size: .; j_call: TRBJ2-5; d_call: .; v_call: TRBV6-1
cdr3_aa: CASSLLLAGGGEQFF; cdr3_nt: TGCGCCAGCAGCTTGTTACTAGCGGGAGGTGGTGAGCAGTTCTTC; clone_size: .; j_call: TRBJ2-1; d_call: TRBD2; v_call: TRBV5-1
cdr3_aa: CASSQDLFGMLSGVSGYTF; cdr3_nt: TGCGCCAGCAGCCAAGATCTTTTTGGGATGTTGAGTGGGGTTAGTGGCTACACCTTC; clone_size: .; j_call: TRBJ1-2; d_call: .; v_call: TRBV4-1
cdr3_aa: CASSLRGGTEAFF; cdr3_nt: TGTGCCAGCAGCTTGAGGGGGGGCACTGAAGCTTTCTTT; clone_size: few; j_call: TRBJ1-1; d_call: .; v_call: TRBV5-4
cdr3_aa: CASSLHFSPGTSGVNEQFF; cdr3_nt: TGTGCCAGCAGCTTACATTTTTCACCCGGGACTAGCGGGGTGAATGAGCAGTTCTTC; clone_size: .; j_call: TRBJ2-1; d_call: TRBD2; v_call: TRBV7-8
cdr3_aa: CASSVQGAGVGNEQFF; cdr3_nt: TGCGCCAGCAGCGTACAGGGGGCTGGGGTCGGGAATGAGCAGTTCTTC; clone_size: .; j_call: TRBJ2-1; d_call: TRBD1; v_call: TRBV5-1
cdr3_aa: CASSLVRTVNTEAFF; cdr3_nt: TGCGCCAGCAGCTTGGTTCGGACAGTTAACACTGAAGCTTTCTTT; clone_size: .; j_call: TRBJ1-1; d_call: .; v_call: TRBV5-1
cdr3_aa: CASSYQKAGDDYGYTF; cdr3_nt: TGTGCCAGCAGTTACCAGAAAGCAGGGGACGACTATGGCTACACCTTC; clone_size: .; j_call: TRBJ1-2; d_call: .; v_call: TRBV6-5
cdr3_aa: CASRPGQTTGAYEQYF; cdr3_nt: TGCGCCAGCAGACCGGGACAGACCACTGGGGCCTACGAGCAGTACTTC; clone_size: .; j_call: TRBJ2-7; d_call: TRBD1; v_call: TRBV5-1
cdr3_aa: CASSPSQGVNYGYTF; cdr3_nt: TGCGCCAGCAGCCCCTCGCAGGGCGTGAATTATGGCTACACCTTC; clone_size: .; j_call: TRBJ1-2; d_call: .; v_call: TRBV5-1
cdr3_aa: CASSPAGRENTGELFF; cdr3_nt: TGCGCCAGCAGCCCTGCCGGGCGGGAGAACACCGGGGAGCTGTTTTTT; clone_size: .; j_call: TRBJ2-2; d_call: .; v_call: TRBV5-1
cdr3_aa: CASSPPYSGPYNEQFF; cdr3_nt: TGTGCCAGCAGCCCCCCCTACAGCGGCCCCTACAATGAGCAGTTCTTC; clone_size: .; j_call: TRBJ2-1; d_call: .; v_call: TRBV5-6
cdr3_aa: CASSFLGQGQETQYF; cdr3_nt: TGCGCCAGCAGCTTTCTTGGACAGGGACAAGAGACCCAGTACTTC; clone_size: .; j_call: TRBJ2-5; d_call: TRBD1; v_call: TRBV5-1
cdr3_aa: CASSVGTSGGDTQYF; cdr3_nt: TGTGCCAGCAGCGTCGGGACTAGCGGGGGAGATACGCAGTATTTT; clone_size: .; j_call: TRBJ2-3; d_call: TRBD2; v_call: TRBV7-6
cdr3_aa: CASSFLSGANVLTF; cdr3_nt: TGTGCCAGCAGTTTTCTCTCTGGGGCCAACGTCCTGACTTTC; clone_size: .; j_call: TRBJ2-6; d_call: .; v_call: TRBV28
cdr3_aa: CASSLARQGRESSGANVLTF; cdr3_nt: TGTGCCAGCAGCTTAGCCCGACAGGGCCGGGAGAGCTCTGGGGCCAACGTCCTGACTTTC; clone_size: few; j_call: TRBJ2-6; d_call: .; v_call: TRBV7-2
cdr3_aa: CASSQGGAYGYTF; cdr3_nt: TGTGCCAGCAGCCAGGGGGGGGCTTATGGCTACACCTTC; clone_size: .; j_call: TRBJ1-2; d_call: TRBD1; v_call: TRBV9
cdr3_aa: CSVGGISGRNYNEQFF; cdr3_nt: TGCAGCGTTGGGGGGATTAGCGGGAGGAACTACAATGAGCAGTTCTTC; clone_size: .; j_call: TRBJ2-1; d_call: TRBD2; v_call: TRBV29-1
cdr3_aa: CASTLTDGQALAFF; cdr3_nt: TGTGCCAGCACCTTGACCGATGGTCAGGCTTTGGCTTTCTTT; clone_size: .; j_call: TRBJ1-1; d_call: .; v_call: TRBV7-7
cdr3_aa: CASSLGPGQGPQETQYF; cdr3_nt: TGTGCCAGCAGCCTAGGGCCGGGACAGGGGCCTCAAGAGACCCAGTACTTC; clone_size: .; j_call: TRBJ2-5; d_call: TRBD1; v_call: TRBV11-2
cdr3_aa: CASRRDSPSTDTQYF; cdr3_nt: TGTGCCAGCCGTCGGGACTCCCCTAGCACAGATACGCAGTATTTT; clone_size: few; j_call: TRBJ2-3; d_call: .; v_call: TRBV27
cdr3_aa: CASSLWREAETQYF; cdr3_nt: TGCGCCAGCAGCCTGTGGCGGGAGGCAGAGACCCAGTACTTC; clone_size: .; j_call: TRBJ2-5; d_call: TRBD2; v_call: TRBV5-1
cdr3_aa: CASGLVSGSGTNTEAFF; cdr3_nt: TGTGCTAGTGGTTTGGTAAGTGGCTCCGGGACGAACACTGAAGCTTTCTTT; clone_size: .; j_call: TRBJ1-1; d_call: .; v_call: TRBV12-5
cdr3_aa: CASSLAGSGNTIYF; cdr3_nt: TGTGCCAGCAGTTTGGCGGGGTCTGGAAACACCATATATTTT; clone_size: few; j_call: TRBJ1-3; d_call: .; v_call: TRBV28
cdr3_aa: CASSEGQGGNEQYF; cdr3_nt: TGTGCCAGCAGTGAGGGACAGGGCGGGAACGAGCAGTACTTC; clone_size: .; j_call: TRBJ2-7; d_call: TRBD1; v_call: TRBV6-1
cdr3_aa: CASGRGGTYEQYF; cdr3_nt: TGTGCCAGCGGTAGAGGGGGTACATACGAGCAGTACTTC; clone_size: few; j_call: TRBJ2-7; d_call: .; v_call: TRBV2
cdr3_aa: CASSLEGVANTEAFF; cdr3_nt: TGCGCCAGCAGCTTGGAAGGCGTCGCGAACACTGAAGCTTTCTTT; clone_size: .; j_call: TRBJ1-1; d_call: .; v_call: TRBV5-1
cdr3_aa: CASSSLREGQDTQYF; cdr3_nt: TGTGCCAGCAGCTCCCTCCGGGAGGGCCAAGATACGCAGTATTTT; clone_size: .; j_call: TRBJ2-3; d_call: TRBD2; v_call: TRBV5-6
cdr3_aa: CASSGAWAGGGFF; cdr3_nt: TGTGCCAGCAGTGGGGCTTGGGCAGGGGGTGGTTTCTTT; clone_size: few; j_call: TRBJ1-1; d_call: TRBD1; v_call: TRBV2
cdr3_aa: CASSFSSERSSYNEQFF; cdr3_nt: TGTGCCAGCAGCTTTTCTTCGGAGAGAAGCTCCTACAATGAGCAGTTCTTC; clone_size: few; j_call: TRBJ2-1; d_call: .; v_call: TRBV12-1
cdr3_aa: CASSLGGNYGYTF; cdr3_nt: TGTGCCAGCAGTTTAGGGGGTAACTATGGCTACACCTTC; clone_size: once; j_call: TRBJ1-2; d_call: .; v_call: TRBV27
cdr3_aa: CASSHVTANYGYTF; cdr3_nt: TGTGCCAGCAGCCATGTGACGGCTAACTATGGCTACACCTTC; clone_size: few; j_call: TRBJ1-2; d_call: .; v_call: TRBV7-9
cdr3_aa: CSVGWGRGEKLFF; cdr3_nt: TGCAGCGTTGGATGGGGGCGCGGTGAAAAACTGTTTTTT; clone_size: .; j_call: TRBJ1-4; d_call: .; v_call: TRBV29-1
cdr3_aa: CASSLEKLGGELFF; cdr3_nt: TGTGCCAGCAGCTTAGAAAAGCTGGGCGGGGAGCTGTTTTTT; clone_size: few; j_call: TRBJ2-2; d_call: .; v_call: TRBV7-7
cdr3_aa: CASSPGTGDGYTF; cdr3_nt: TGCGCCAGCAGTCCCGGGACAGGGGATGGCTACACCTTC; clone_size: .; j_call: TRBJ1-2; d_call: TRBD1; v_call: TRBV10-2
cdr3_aa: CSGGGPSVEAFF; cdr3_nt: TGCAGCGGAGGGGGCCCCTCTGTTGAAGCTTTCTTT; clone_size: .; j_call: TRBJ1-1; d_call: TRBD1; v_call: TRBV29-1